This TCR beta chain was documented in a study of T-cell reconstitution after alpha-beta-depleted transplantation in children. Unique molecular identifiers were incorporated into the prepared TCRbeta library. TCRdb recomputed calls from the PCR reads with MiXCR, one row per CDR3 protein. Here the sample spans about 1,000,000 distinct CDR3 sequences, about 29% being singletons. Study outcomes and limitations: Alpha-beta T cells about two months after transplant reportedly derived from several hundred expanded graft clones. From newly produced T cells came most of the T-cell counts and diversity one year after transplant.

This clonotype was counted a few times. Its antigen remains unidentified. CDR1 is LNHNV and CDR2 is YYDKDF in the germline V gene (reference sequence). The CDR3 extends over 15 amino acids. V was clipped by 5 bases and J by 8 bases; unmatched bases: 9. This TCR came from a boy under three years old who had a stem cell transplant for SCID, so the T cells may come from the graft donor. Source: PBMCs, mostly from graft donor cells, taken 360 days after TCRalphabeta/CD19-depleted stem cell transplant. This rearrangement joins TRBV15 to TRBJ2-1; TRBD1 agrees at 10 bases. The CDR3 sequence is CATSFFPTGGDEQFF. As DNA, the CDR3 is TGTGCCACCAGCTTCTTCCCGACAGGGGGCGATGAGCAGTTCTTC.